These 22 T cell receptor beta chains were all obtained from the same sample, sequenced in a study of human versus mouse CDR3 diversity and MHC coevolution. The assay was immunoSEQ multiplex PCR, and TCRdb's table has in-frame clones only and misses some. The sample yields roughly 80,000 clones, less than 95% seen once. The sequencing sample was made of naive CD4+ T cells from blood. Subset meaning: CD45RO-negative CD62L-positive naive CD4 T cells. These receptors all stem from a person aged 30 to 70 in good health.

For this clone: Germline and junction disagree at one end, which may indicate a read error. This sequence joins TRBV28 and TRBJ1-5; the match to TRBD1 covers 9 bases. From germline, CDR1 is MDHEN and CDR2 SYDVKM. CDR3 length: 14 residues. This CDR3 is CASYGTGGNQPQHF. The CDR3 DNA follows: TGTGCCAGCTATGGTACAGGGGGCAACCAGCCCCAGCATTTT.

This chain uses TRBV11-2 with TRBJ2-7, with 9 bases that match TRBD2. This CDR3 has 16 residues. CDR1 and CDR2 from the germline V gene are SGHAT and FQNNGV. After removal of 2 bases from V and 5 bases from J, the junction contained 10 bases not matched to a gene. Here the CDR3 DNA reads TGTGCCAGCAGCTTAACTCCGGGACTAGCTTCCAACGAGCAGTACTTC. It specifies CASSLTPGLASNEQYF. The full variable domain, rest sourced from reference TRBV11-2 and TRBJ2-7, is EAGVAQSPRYKIIEKRQSVAFWCNPISGHATLYWYQQILGQGPKLLIQFQNNGVVDDSQLPKDRFSAERLKGVDSTLKIQPAKLEDSAVYLCASSLTPGLASNEQYFGPGTRLTVT.

The genes are TRBV19 and TRBJ2-3, with 13 bases that match TRBD2. V lost 5 bases and J lost 6; bases outside the gene matches: 2. The CDR3 is 14 residues long. Germline assignment: CDR1 LNHDA and CDR2 SQIVND (reference sequence). The CDR3 region is CASSPGLAGDTQYF. As DNA, the CDR3 is TGTGCCAGTAGTCCGGGACTAGCGGGGGATACGCAGTATTTT.

This chain joins TRBV6-5 and TRBJ2-3, with TRBD2 as a possible D gene (5 bases). Trimming pared 0 bases from V and 5 bases from J, leaving 12 bases between. Germline V CDR1 and CDR2: MNHEY, SVGAGI. This CDR3 has 15 amino acids. Here the CDR3 DNA reads TGTGCCAGCAGTTACTCGATGGTAGGAGGAGATACGCAGTATTTT. Translating it yields CASSYSMVGGDTQYF.

The chain combines TRBV28 with TRBJ1-6; 7 bases are shared with TRBD1. This CDR3 contains 12 residues. The V segment lost 5 bases and the J segment 13 bases; nucleotides outside the gene matches: 5. Germline CDR1 is MDHEN and CDR2 is SYDVKM. The CDR3 DNA follows: TGTGCCAGCAGTACTCAGGGGGGTCCCCTCCACTTT. As protein: CASSTQGGPLHF.

The CDR3, as DNA: TGCGCCAGCAGCTCCGCTAGCGGGAGGGTTGAGACCCAGTACTTC. Amino acids: CASSSASGRVETQYF. The chain employs TRBV5-1 and TRBJ2-5; TRBD2 matches 12 bases. The CDR3 has 15 amino acids. V was clipped by 3 bases and J by 5 bases; unmatched bases: 5. Germline V gives CDR1 SGHRS, CDR2 YFSETQ.

This clone was detected a few times. The chain joins TRBV5-1 to TRBJ1-1, with D unclear. Germline V gene lookup returns CDR1 SGHRS and CDR2 YFSETQ. The CDR3 sequence is 16 residues long. With 0 bases removed from V and 0 bases from J, the gap between germline ends came to 12 bases. CDR3 nucleotides: TGCGCCAGCAGCTTGGCAACGGGAGGGATGAACACTGAAGCTTTCTTT. It yields the protein CASSLATGGMNTEAFF.

The chain uses TRBV7-8 and TRBJ2-1, with D tentatively TRBD2 (6 bases). Per germline, CDR1 SGHVS and CDR2 FQNEAQ. The CDR3 has 13 amino acids. Deletions cut 4 bases from V and 12 bases from J, with 16 bases between. The CDR3 spells CASSWTGTGVQFF. For the CDR3, the DNA is TGTGCCAGCAGCTGGACCGGGACTGGAGTGCAGTTCTTC. Supplemented by reference TRBV7-8 and TRBJ2-1, the full variable domain reads GAGVSQSPRYKVAKRGQDVALRCDPISGHVSLFWYQQALGQGPEFLTYFQNEAQLDKSGLPSDRFFAERPEGSVSTLKIQRTQQEDSAVYLCASSWTGTGVQFFGPGTRLTVL.

The chain joins TRBV27 to TRBJ2-3; TRBD1 agrees at 7 bases. The junction had 11 bases not matched to a gene; V was cut back by 5 bases and J by 3 bases. Looked up from germline, CDR1 is MNHEY and CDR2 is SMNVEV (reference sequence). There are 16 residues in the CDR3. CDR3 sequence (DNA): TGTGCCAGCAGTACAAGACAGGGAAGAGTGACAGATACGCAGTATTTT. Its translation: CASSTRQGRVTDTQYF.

The chain employs TRBV6-6 and TRBJ1-1; 9 positions agree with TRBD1. The CDR3 is 14 residues long. Germline CDR1 and CDR2: MNHNY and SVGAGI (reference sequence). With V trimmed by 6 bases and J by 4 bases, 6 bases remained unmatched. CDR3 sequence: CASSQGQGPTEAFF. The CDR3 DNA reads TGTGCCAGCAGCCAGGGACAGGGCCCCACTGAAGCTTTCTTT.

This clone was observed once. The chain recombines TRBV4-2 with TRBJ1-2, with 8 positions matching TRBD1. Losses at the gene ends were 1 base for V and 1 base for J; bases not matched to a gene: 5. The germline V gene encodes CDR1 LGHNA and CDR2 YNFKEQ. This CDR3 has 16 amino acids. CDR3 residues: CASSQGLTGVNYGYTF. The CDR3 bases are TGTGCCAGCAGCCAAGGGCTGACAGGGGTTAACTATGGCTACACCTTC.

The chain employs TRBV28 and TRBJ2-7; tentative D call: TRBD1 (5 bases). Germline V gene data show CDR1 as MDHEN and CDR2 as SYDVKM. V was clipped by 6 bases and J by 9 bases, with 18 bases between them. The CDR3 contains 13 residues. The CDR3 nucleotides are TGTGCCAGCAGCCGGACACCCCCCGAAGGGCAGTACTTC. Translated, it gives CASSRTPPEGQYF.

J is TRBJ2-7 and V is TRBV25-1, with D perhaps TRBD2 (5 bases). This CDR3 spans 13 amino acids. The V gene's germline CDR1 is MGHDK and CDR2 SYGVNS. V was trimmed by 0 bases and J by 5 bases, leaving 8 bases between them. The CDR3 DNA is TGTGCCAGCAGTGAATATGAGGGTCACGAGCAGTACTTC. It yields the protein CASSEYEGHEQYF.

The V gene is TRBV6-5, the J gene TRBJ1-6, with 11 bases lining up with TRBD1. Unmatched junction bases numbered 7, after V lost 5 bases and J lost 10 bases. Germline-derived CDR1 and CDR2 are MNHEY and SVGAGI. The CDR3 is 15 amino acids. The CDR3 nucleotides are TGTGCCAGCAGTCCCGGGACAGGGGGATACTCACCCCTCCACTTT. Its protein product is CASSPGTGGYSPLHF.

Only a few counts were recorded for this clone. The chain carries TRBV27 and TRBJ1-5; D is unclear. The CDR3 contains 11 residues. The germline V gene has CDR1 MNHEY and CDR2 SMNVEV (reference sequence). V was clipped by 5 bases and J by 3 bases, with 2 bases between them. This chain's CDR3 is CASSLNQPQHF. The CDR3 coding sequence is TGTGCCAGCAGTCTCAATCAGCCCCAGCATTTT.

This clone was seen a single time. This chain joins TRBV4-1 and TRBJ2-5, with 11 bases lining up with TRBD2. The J call may be faulty, since TRBJ2-7 better matches the DNA end. Germline loops: CDR1 MGHRA, CDR2 YSYEKL. This CDR3 has 20 residues. The CDR3 bases are TGCGCCAGCAGCCACCCATCCCGGGAGGCTAGCGGGGGGAGGAGCTACGAGCAGTACTTC. It translates to CASSHPSREASGGRSYEQYF.

The chain links TRBV30 to TRBJ1-2, with 9 bases aligning to TRBD1. The V gene end was trimmed by 4 bases and the J gene end by 4 bases; junction bases not matched to a gene: 13. This CDR3 comprises 16 residues. Germline V CDR1 and CDR2: GTSNPN, SVGIG (reference sequence). The CDR3 is CAWMPGQGLLGYGYTF. CDR3 in DNA: TGTGCCTGGATGCCGGGACAGGGCCTCTTGGGCTATGGCTACACCTTC. Using reference TRBV30 and TRBJ1-2 for the parts outside the CDR3, the full variable domain is SQTIHQWPATLVQPVGSPLSLECTVEGTSNPNLYWYRQAAGRGLQLLFYSVGIGQISSEVPQNLSASRPQDRQFILSSKKLLLSDSGFYLCAWMPGQGLLGYGYTFGSGTRLTVV.

V gene TRBV7-9 combines with J gene TRBJ1-6, with TRBD1 matching over 7 bases. Germline-derived CDR1 and CDR2 are SEHNR and FQNEAQ (reference sequence). The CDR3 loop spans 15 amino acids. V lost 3 bases to trimming and J lost 8 bases; unmatched junction nucleotides: 7. The CDR3 reads CASSFWTGGDSPLHF. The CDR3 DNA is TGTGCCAGCAGCTTCTGGACAGGTGGTGATTCACCCCTCCACTTT.

The chain carries TRBV28 and TRBJ2-7; D is possibly TRBD2 (5 bases). Germline CDR1 is MDHEN and CDR2 is SYDVKM. The CDR3 has 17 amino acids. The V and J ends lost 4 bases and 2 bases respectively, with 21 bases between them. The CDR3 DNA follows: TGTGCCAGCAGTTCCAAACTTCTAGCTGCCAAAACCTACGAGCAGTACTTC. Protein product: CASSSKLLAAKTYEQYF.

The gene calls are TRBV5-1 and TRBJ2-7; possibly TRBD1 for D (5 bases). V dropped 0 bases and J dropped 4 bases, with 14 bases sitting between them. From germline, CDR1 is SGHRS and CDR2 YFSETQ. The CDR3 covers 15 residues. The CDR3 sequence: CASSLGGAAQYEQYF. DNA for the CDR3: TGCGCCAGCAGCTTGGGTGGGGCAGCCCAATACGAGCAGTACTTC.

The CDR3 spells CASSQETAGGNYGYTF. CDR3 in DNA: TGCGCCAGCAGCCAAGAGACGGCAGGGGGAAACTATGGCTACACCTTC. V is TRBV4-1 and J is TRBJ1-2; 7 bases align to TRBD1. The CDR3 sequence is 16 residues long. The V segment lost 0 bases and the J segment 2 bases; nucleotides outside the gene matches: 6. The germline gives CDR1 MGHRA, CDR2 YSYEKL.

This sequence joins TRBV5-4 and TRBJ2-3; 7 bases are a match to TRBD2. J was trimmed by 5 bases and V by 2 bases; bases with no gene match: 5. Germline CDR1 is SGHNT and CDR2 is YYREEE (reference sequence). The CDR3 runs 14 residues. CDR3 nucleotide sequence: TGTGCCAGCAGCTTCGGATCGGGGGGAGATACGCAGTATTTT. Protein: CASSFGSGGDTQYF.